The 20 T cell receptor beta chains below all came from one sample that was sequenced in a study of shared clonotypes between healthy human individuals. Clones were sequenced by immunoSEQ multiplex PCR, and TCRdb holds only the in-frame ones, with some missing. The repertoire holds roughly 2.2 million clones, with about 90% as singletons. Material: naive CD4+ T cells from PBMCs. The subset is: CD45RA+ positively selected. These receptors were collected from a man between 18 and 35 years old in good health. Some clones in this sample may be carry-over from other donors' samples.

This chain joins TRBV19 and TRBJ2-3; 7 bases map to TRBD2. The germline V gene encodes CDR1 LNHDA and CDR2 SQIVND (reference sequence). The CDR3 is 12 residues long. V was clipped by 5 bases and J by 9 bases; unmatched bases: 5. CDR3 region: CASSPAGGTQYF. The CDR3 DNA reads TGTGCCAGTAGTCCAGCCGGGGGGACGCAGTATTTT.

To note about this clone: At the DNA level, this CDR3 is encoded by other sequences in the same sample as well. V usage is TRBV18 and J usage is TRBJ2-7; D gene uncertain. V lost 0 bases, J lost 4 bases, and 7 bases lay in between. Germline V gene sequence: CDR1 KGHSH, CDR2 LQKENI. CDR3 length equals 13 residues. Here the CDR3 reads CASSPPAGYEQYF. For the CDR3, the DNA is TGTGCCAGCTCACCACCGGCCGGGTACGAGCAGTACTTC.

The chain combines TRBV4-1 with TRBJ2-3, with 10 nucleotides matching TRBD2. With V trimmed by 2 bases and J by 0 bases, 11 bases remained unmatched. The CDR3 covers 19 residues. The germline CDR1 and CDR2 sequences are MGHRA and YSYEKL. The CDR3, as DNA: TGCGCCAGCAGCCAAAAGAGGGTGGCTAGCGGGAGTAGCACAGATACGCAGTATTTT. Translated, it gives CASSQKRVASGSSTDTQYF.

The chain joins TRBV5-1 to TRBJ1-1, with D perhaps matching TRBD1 (6 bases). Trimming took 8 bases from V and 2 from J, leaving 16 bases between them. The CDR3 is made up of 14 amino acids. Germline assignment: CDR1 SGHRS and CDR2 YFSETQ. The CDR3 coding sequence is TGCGCCAGTTCAGGCCAGGGGTTTAACACTGAAGCTTTCTTT. Its translation: CASSGQGFNTEAFF.

The V gene is TRBV20-1, the J gene TRBJ1-1, with TRBD1 identical over 11 bases. Looked up from germline, CDR1 is DFQATT and CDR2 is SNEGSKA (reference sequence). CDR3 length equals 11 residues. The V segment lost 6 bases and the J segment 7 bases; nucleotides outside the gene matches: 1. The CDR3 is CSAGTGGEAFF. CDR3 in DNA: TGCAGTGCAGGGACAGGGGGTGAAGCTTTCTTT.

V is TRBV29-1 and J is TRBJ2-2; the D is unclear. There are 14 residues in the CDR3. Trimming stripped 4 bases from V and 4 bases from J, with 13 bases between. Germline lookup yields CDR1 SQVTM and CDR2 ANQGSEA. The CDR3 region is CSVAKGPITGELFF. The CDR3 region has the DNA TGCAGCGTTGCGAAAGGGCCGATCACCGGGGAGCTGTTTTTT.

V gene TRBV7-6 combines with J gene TRBJ2-3, with D perhaps matching TRBD1 or TRBD2 (5 bases each). Deletions cut 4 bases from V and 1 base from J, with 12 bases between. CDR1 is SGHVS, CDR2 FNYEAQ, per germline. The CDR3 runs 15 residues. CDR3 residues: CASSSPGPGTDTQYF. CDR3 in DNA: TGTGCCAGCAGCTCCCCGGGACCTGGCACAGATACGCAGTATTTT. Variable domain in full (rest from reference TRBV7-6 and TRBJ2-3): GAGVSQSPRYKVTKRGQDVALRCDPISGHVSLYWYRQALGQGPEFLTYFNYEAQQDKSGLPNDRFSAERPEGSISTLTIQRTEQRDSAMYRCASSSPGPGTDTQYFGPGTRLTVL.

The V gene is TRBV9, the J gene TRBJ1-1; the match to TRBD1 covers 9 bases. This CDR3 contains 13 residues. CDR1 SGDLS and CDR2 YYNGEE come from the germline V gene. V gave up 4 bases and J gave up 4 bases; unmatched junction bases: 2. As DNA, the CDR3 is TGTGCCAGCAGCCGGGACAGGGCCACTGAAGCTTTCTTT. Translating it yields CASSRDRATEAFF. The variable domain in full, with the rest retrieved from reference TRBV9 and TRBJ1-1, is DSGVTQTPKHLITATGQRVTLRCSPRSGDLSVYWYQQSLDQGLQFLIQYYNGEERAKGNILERFSAQQFPDLHSELNLSSLELGDSALYFCASSRDRATEAFFGQGTRLTVV.

This clone has a single count. The sample carries other DNA sequences with the same CDR3. This chain uses TRBV11-2 with TRBJ2-3, with D unclear. The CDR3 runs 14 residues. Trimming took off 0 bases at V and 4 bases at J, with 8 bases between the two ends. Germline CDR1 reads SGHAT; CDR2 reads FQNNGV. In DNA form, the CDR3 reads TGTGCCAGCAGCTTAGATCAGTTCCCAGATACGCAGTATTTT. Translation gives CASSLDQFPDTQYF.

This sequence joins TRBV5-1 and TRBJ2-3; 10 bases map to TRBD2. Germline V gives CDR1 SGHRS, CDR2 YFSETQ. Unmatched junction bases numbered 7, after V lost 3 bases and J lost 3 bases. This CDR3 region has 16 residues. This CDR3 reads CASSSQSGRGTDTQYF. CDR3 DNA: TGCGCCAGCAGCTCCCAGAGCGGGAGGGGGACAGATACGCAGTATTTT.

This chain joins TRBV2 and TRBJ1-2, with 8 bases matching TRBD1. From germline, CDR1 is SNHLY and CDR2 FYNNEI. The CDR3 has 15 residues. The V gene end was trimmed by 6 bases and the J gene end by 4 bases; junction bases not matched to a gene: 10. CDR3 protein: CASRKDRGGTYGYTF. CDR3 DNA: TGTGCCAGCAGAAAAGACAGGGGAGGGACCTATGGCTACACCTTC.

The chain joins TRBV4-2 to TRBJ2-3; weak D call: TRBD2 (5 bases). The V end lost 3 bases, the J end lost 4 bases, and 20 bases lay between the germline ends. There are 17 residues in the CDR3. Germline lookup yields CDR1 LGHNA and CDR2 YNFKEQ. CDR3 coding DNA: TGTGCCAGCAGCCAGGTACTAGGATCTATGGTGCCAGATACGCAGTATTTT. This encodes CASSQVLGSMVPDTQYF.

The chain joins TRBV30 to TRBJ1-2, with a weak D call TRBD1 (6 bases). The germline V gene encodes CDR1 GTSNPN and CDR2 SVGIG (reference sequence). CDR3 size: 13 residues. V was cut by 2 bases and J by 6 bases, with 13 bases left in between. This chain's CDR3 is CAWSLGGTNGYTF. CDR3 DNA sequence: TGTGCCTGGAGTTTAGGGGGTACGAATGGCTACACCTTC.

The chain employs TRBV5-1 and TRBJ1-1; 8 bases map to TRBD1. Germline CDR1 and CDR2: SGHRS and YFSETQ. This CDR3 is built from 16 residues. Trimming at V came to 4 bases and at J to 2 bases, leaving 10 bases not matched to a gene. The CDR3 nucleotides read TGCGCCAGCAGCCCGAGGAAGGACAGGGCTAACACTGAAGCTTTCTTT. Its protein is CASSPRKDRANTEAFF.

Notes on this clone: Other DNA sequences in this specimen translate into the identical CDR3. The chain carries TRBV5-1 and TRBJ2-7; TRBD2 matches at 11 bases. The V and J ends lost 4 bases and 2 bases, in that order; junction bases with no gene match: 8. The germline CDR1 and CDR2 sequences are SGHRS and YFSETQ. The CDR3 runs to 16 residues. The CDR3, as DNA: TGCGCCAGCAGCCTTGGACTAGCGGGTCTCGCCTACGAGCAGTACTTC. Translation: CASSLGLAGLAYEQYF.

On this clone itself: This same CDR3 is encoded by further DNA sequences in the sample. The V call is TRBV28, the J call TRBJ1-1; D remains ambiguous. The CDR3 covers 13 residues. Between the trimmed V and J ends, which lost 2 bases and 5 bases, there was a span of 9 bases. Per the germline V gene, CDR1 is MDHEN and CDR2 is SYDVKM. CDR3 nucleotides: TGTGCCAGCAGTTTACCCCTAGGGACTGAAGCTTTCTTT. Its protein product is CASSLPLGTEAFF.

The chain carries TRBV28 and TRBJ1-2; unclear D gene. V shed 4 bases and J shed 8 bases, with 20 bases lying between them. CDR1 and CDR2 (germline): MDHEN, SYDVKM. The CDR3 extends over 15 amino acids. CDR3 sequence: CASSSPPMWARGYTF. The DNA of the CDR3 is TGTGCCAGCAGTTCCCCTCCCATGTGGGCTAGAGGCTACACCTTC.

V and J are TRBV28 and TRBJ1-4; D gene uncertain. CDR3 length: 12 amino acids. The germline V and J ends were trimmed by 7 bases and 5 bases, with 8 bases remaining between them. In germline, CDR1 is MDHEN, CDR2 SYDVKM. CDR3 amino acids: CASNYLNEKLFF. CDR3 bases: TGTGCCAGCAACTATCTAAATGAAAAACTGTTTTTT.

The chain is built from TRBV5-4 and TRBJ2-3; D is unresolved. Trimming took off 4 bases at V and 0 bases at J, with 15 bases between the two ends. Germline V lookup: CDR1 SGHNT, CDR2 YYREEE (reference sequence). This CDR3 has 16 residues. The CDR3 is CASSVRVSTSTDTQYF. DNA of the CDR3: TGTGCCAGCAGCGTGCGAGTATCGACTAGCACAGATACGCAGTATTTT. Drawing the rest from reference TRBV5-4 and TRBJ2-3, the complete variable domain is ETGVTQSPTHLIKTRGQQVTLRCSSQSGHNTVSWYQQALGQGPQFIFQYYREEENGRGNFPPRFSGLQFPNYSSELNVNALELDDSALYLCASSVRVSTSTDTQYFGPGTRLTVL.

V is TRBV7-9 and J is TRBJ2-1; no clear D. Germline V CDR1 and CDR2: SEHNR, FQNEAQ (reference sequence). The CDR3 extends over 15 amino acids. V was cut by 5 bases and J by 0 bases, with 11 bases left in between. The CDR3 loop reads CASSPRAPSYNEQFF. DNA of the CDR3: TGTGCCAGCAGCCCAAGGGCCCCCTCCTACAATGAGCAGTTCTTC.